What follows are 19 T cell receptor beta chains derived from one specimen sequenced in a study of siplizumab effects on memory and regulatory T cells. The protocol was immunoSEQ multiplex PCR, while the TCRdb copy is restricted to in-frame clones and leaves out a portion. The data show fewer than 100,000 clones, around 95% seen once. Sample: CD8+ T cells sorted from blood. The receptors originated from a human donor in good health.

This rearrangement joins TRBV10-1 to TRBJ1-3; unclear D gene. The ends were cut back, 3 bases at V and 4 bases at J, with 4 bases in the middle. The CDR3 runs to 12 residues. The germline gives CDR1 WNHNN, CDR2 SYGVQD (reference sequence). CDR3 amino acids: CASSDDGNTIYF. CDR3 bases: TGCGCCAGCAGTGATGACGGAAACACCATATATTTT.

The chain combines TRBV6-5 with TRBJ2-3; D perhaps matches TRBD2 (6 bases). CDR1 and CDR2 (germline): MNHEY, SVGAGI. Trimming removed 7 bases at V and 6 bases at J, with 20 bases between. This CDR3 has 15 amino acids. CDR3 sequence reads: CASTAVAGSRDTQYF. The CDR3 DNA reads as TGTGCCAGCACCGCCGTAGCCGGGAGTAGGGATACGCAGTATTTT.

The chain carries TRBV27 and TRBJ2-1; D is unclear. Between the trimmed V and J ends, which lost 0 bases and 7 bases, there was a span of 7 bases. The CDR3 is 13 amino acids. The germline CDR1 and CDR2 sequences are MNHEY and SMNVEV (reference sequence). CDR3 amino acids: CASSLSAPNEQFF. CDR3 nucleotide sequence: TGTGCCAGCAGTTTATCGGCCCCGAATGAGCAGTTCTTC.

V is TRBV4-1 and J is TRBJ2-1; D might be TRBD1 (5 bases). Trimming removed 4 bases at V and 3 bases at J, with 7 bases between. The length of the CDR3 is 13 residues. Germline loops: CDR1 MGHRA, CDR2 YSYEKL. CDR3 DNA: TGCGCCAGCAGCCTGACAGTCTACAATGAGCAGTTCTTC. Translating it yields CASSLTVYNEQFF.

The rearrangement joins TRBV28 to TRBJ2-3; D might be TRBD1 (5 bases). Germline assignment: CDR1 MDHEN and CDR2 SYDVKM. The CDR3 length is 15 residues. V shed 6 bases and J shed 2 bases, with 15 bases lying between them. CDR3 DNA sequence: TGTGCCAGCAGCCCCATGGGGCCTAACACAGATACGCAGTATTTT. The encoded protein is CASSPMGPNTDTQYF.

This clone was detected only once. V and J are TRBV9 and TRBJ1-2; tentatively, D is TRBD1 (6 bases). The CDR3 extends over 15 amino acids. Deletions cut 4 bases from V and 0 bases from J, with 13 bases between. The germline V gene has CDR1 SGDLS and CDR2 YYNGEE. CDR3 amino acids: CASSNGGPANYGYTF. In DNA, the CDR3 is TGTGCCAGCAGCAACGGGGGGCCAGCTAACTATGGCTACACCTTC.

The chain uses TRBV7-8 and TRBJ2-1; 8 nucleotides agree with TRBD2. With V trimmed by 2 bases and J by 5 bases, 11 bases remained unmatched. The CDR3 spans 17 residues. Germline V gene data show CDR1 as SGHVS and CDR2 as FQNEAQ. The CDR3 DNA sequence: TGTGCCAGCAGCTTATTTAGCGGGATCCCTTCCGACAATGAGCAGTTCTTC. It specifies CASSLFSGIPSDNEQFF.

V usage is TRBV5-1 and J usage is TRBJ2-3; 9 positions match TRBD1. CDR1 is SGHRS, CDR2 YFSETQ, per germline. Trimming cost V 0 bases and J 3 bases; bases outside gene matches: 8. The CDR3 consists of 17 residues. The CDR3 sequence: CASSLVGTGSGTDTQYF. DNA of the CDR3: TGCGCCAGCAGCTTGGTAGGGACAGGGAGTGGTACAGATACGCAGTATTTT.

The chain couples TRBV6-1 to TRBJ2-7, with 8 bases identical to TRBD1. CDR1 and CDR2 (germline): MNHNS, SASEGT. V lost 8 bases, J lost 4 bases, and 7 bases stayed unmatched. This CDR3 spans 13 amino acids. DNA for the CDR3: TGTGCCAGCGTTGACAGGGGCGTGTACGAGCAGTACTTC. Translated, it gives CASVDRGVYEQYF.

The gene calls are TRBV27 and TRBJ2-5, with D tentatively TRBD1 (6 bases). The length of the CDR3 is 12 residues. CDR1 MNHEY and CDR2 SMNVEV come from the germline V gene (reference sequence). The V gene lost 6 bases and the J gene lost 4 bases, with 9 bases spanning the gap. CDR3 bases: TGTGCCAGCAGCCAAGGGGGAGAGACCCAGTACTTC. This sequence encodes CASSQGGETQYF.

This chain joins TRBV9 and TRBJ2-2; no clear D gene. The CDR3 is 16 residues long. Germline V CDR1 and CDR2: SGDLS, YYNGEE. The V end lost 0 bases, the J end lost 0 bases, and 9 bases lay between the germline ends. This chain's CDR3 is CASSVVWGANTGELFF. The CDR3 nucleotides are TGTGCCAGCAGCGTAGTCTGGGGTGCGAACACCGGGGAGCTGTTTTTT.

This clone occurred a few times. This chain connects TRBV5-5 to TRBJ2-7; 7 bases align to TRBD1. This CDR3 is built from 15 residues. Germline lookup yields CDR1 SGHKS and CDR2 YYEKEE (reference sequence). J was trimmed by 3 bases and V by 6 bases; bases with no gene match: 12. The CDR3: CASTPPTGSHYEQYF. In nucleotides, the CDR3 is TGTGCCAGCACCCCACCGACAGGGTCTCACTACGAGCAGTACTTC.

This clone was detected once. The CDR3 spells CASSVGDRNTEAFF. The CDR3 DNA sequence: TGTGCCAGCAGCGTCGGGGACAGGAACACTGAAGCTTTCTTT. The chain combines TRBV9 with TRBJ1-1; 7 bases are a match to TRBD1. In germline, CDR1 is SGDLS, CDR2 YYNGEE. The trim removed 2 bases at V and 1 base at J, leaving 2 bases unmatched. The CDR3 sequence is 14 residues long.

The J gene is TRBJ1-1, the V gene TRBV11-3; maybe TRBD1 (5 bases). Germline CDR1 is SGHNT and CDR2 is YENEEA. The CDR3 loop spans 13 amino acids. Trimming stripped 4 bases from V and 5 bases from J, with 11 bases between. CDR3 DNA sequence: TGTGCCAGCAGCTCCCTTAGGGGAACTGAAGCTTTCTTT. Translation: CASSSLRGTEAFF.

CDR3 bases: TGTGCCAGCAGTGGGGACTTCGCGGCCGGGGAGCTGTTTTTT. This encodes CASSGDFAAGELFF. The rearrangement uses TRBV27 and TRBJ2-2, with a weak D call TRBD2 (6 bases). The length of the CDR3 is 14 residues. Germline V lookup: CDR1 MNHEY, CDR2 SMNVEV (reference sequence). V lost 5 bases and J 6 bases, leaving 13 bases between the germline ends.

The CDR3 protein is CASSYLQGNAGNTIYF. The CDR3 DNA sequence: TGTGCCAGCAGTTATCTACAGGGAAATGCTGGAAACACCATATATTTT. The chain recombines TRBV28 with TRBJ1-3; possible D gene TRBD1, 6 bases. This CDR3 is 16 amino acids long. Trimming stripped 4 bases from V and 2 bases from J, with 15 bases between. From germline, CDR1 is MDHEN and CDR2 SYDVKM.

This chain joins TRBV7-2 and TRBJ2-7; no reliable D call. V was shortened by 1 base and J by 5 bases, with 18 bases between the two germline ends. The germline V gene encodes CDR1 SGHTA and CDR2 FQGNSA. CDR3 size: 16 residues. In DNA, the CDR3 is TGTGCCAGCAGCTTAGATGCCTTGACCAAGTCTAACGAGCAGTACTTC. This encodes CASSLDALTKSNEQYF.

The chain uses TRBV19 and TRBJ2-3; 7 bases fit TRBD2. CDR1 LNHDA and CDR2 SQIVND come from the germline V gene (reference sequence). The CDR3 runs 17 residues. V lost 3 bases, J lost 1 base, and 10 bases stayed unmatched. CDR3 DNA sequence: TGTGCCAGTAGTATTTTAAGGGAGGGTATAGGCACAGATACGCAGTATTTT. It is translated as CASSILREGIGTDTQYF.

The gene calls are TRBV7-6 and TRBJ2-7; D call uncertain. V was trimmed by 5 bases and J by 0 bases, leaving 8 bases between them. The CDR3 is made up of 13 amino acids. Germline assignment: CDR1 SGHVS and CDR2 FNYEAQ. The CDR3 sequence: CASSTSSSYEQYF. As DNA, the CDR3 is TGTGCCAGCAGCACCTCGAGCTCCTACGAGCAGTACTTC. The full variable domain, its missing parts supplied by reference TRBV7-6 and TRBJ2-7, is GAGVSQSPRYKVTKRGQDVALRCDPISGHVSLYWYRQALGQGPEFLTYFNYEAQQDKSGLPNDRFSAERPEGSISTLTIQRTEQRDSAMYRCASSTSSSYEQYFGPGTRLTVT.